This is a list of T cell receptor beta chains from one sample in a study of blood T cell repertoires in COVID-19. Measured with immunoSEQ multiplex PCR; TCRdb has only the in-frame clones, and not every one. The table lists under 200,000 clones, over 75% of them singletons. Sequenced sample: peripheral blood. The origin of the receptors is a man aged 35-49 years with active or convalescent COVID-19. Both conserved end residues are part of each CDR3. Expanded clones are given a class, and other clones once, few, many or no size at all.

v_gene	abundance	CDR3aa
TRBV7-9	.	CASSFFGGGNGYTF
TRBV10-3	.	CAIRSTGSSYEQYF
TRBV9	.	CASSPGTGGLRYF
TRBV3-1/TRBV3-2	.	CASSQEAGWSGSPLHF
TRBV19	.	CASKEGASLGGPQHF
TRBV11-2	.	CASSSRGAGETQYF
TRBV5-1	.	CASSLGGQVNQETQYF
TRBV3-1/TRBV3-2	.	CASSFLGGNTEAFF
TRBV4-1	.	CASSQDEGQPQHF
TRBV28	.	CASSSPGERSYEQYF
TRBV29-1	.	CSVAGQDEIYGYTF
TRBV27	.	CASSLTGDLGYTF
TRBV28	.	CASSSPPGTGYNEQFF
TRBV6-5	.	CASNRHPGTDTQYF
TRBV4-1	.	CASSRPGQKNTEAFF
TRBV13	few	CASSPREAGGRNEQFF
TRBV12-3/TRBV12-4	.	CASSLTQEQYF
TRBV20-1	.	CSASKGNDEQFF
TRBV19	few	CASSTGQPVTEAFF
TRBV5-4	.	CASSFPSGGATDTQYF
TRBV9	.	CASSAPGGNTEAFF
TRBV7-3	.	CASSLGRNYGYTF
TRBV5-1	.	CASRPYRGLSHGYTF
TRBV10-3	.	CAITQGNTEAFF
TRBV20-1	.	CSASRTGSQAFF
TRBV9	.	CASSVTDTPSLNTEAFF
TRBV28	.	CASSPRRGQIGNTIYF
TRBV6-5	.	CASRLQGRTNEKLFF
TRBV10-2	.	CASKAAAYTDTQYF
TRBV28	.	CASSDYRSTDTQYF
TRBV7-8	.	CASSKGNANTGELFF
TRBV29-1	few	CSVGDSPYGYTF
TRBV6-1	.	CASSEAGGGLPNSPLHF
TRBV6-5	.	CASSFRAGGHYEQYF
TRBV19	.	CASSIRQGSNQPQHF
TRBV6-2/TRBV6-3	.	CASSSPSGQGSYEQYF
TRBV4-2	.	CASSLTGQPNQPQHF
TRBV30	.	CAWSVPRLAGGSTDTQYF
TRBV6-6	once	CASSFRRGGGETQYF
TRBV4-1	.	CASSQTGGAGTEAFF
TRBV12-3/TRBV12-4	.	CASSLTGGYEQYF
TRBV13	.	CASSLGLRQNQHSGNTIYF
TRBV30	once	CAWSNRVSSEAFF
TRBV4-3	.	CASSQDAPSGGAYNEQFF
TRBV28	.	CASSLFSGAGPYEQYF
TRBV6-5	.	CASSYDWSIYNSPLHF
TRBV20-1	.	CSASTEPQAYNEQFF
TRBV3-1/TRBV3-2	.	CASSQDGGLVPIEQYF
TRBV5-1	.	CASGEEVPGANVLTF
TRBV19	.	CATFQGAPGTEAFF
TRBV4-2	.	CASSPPYSEAFF